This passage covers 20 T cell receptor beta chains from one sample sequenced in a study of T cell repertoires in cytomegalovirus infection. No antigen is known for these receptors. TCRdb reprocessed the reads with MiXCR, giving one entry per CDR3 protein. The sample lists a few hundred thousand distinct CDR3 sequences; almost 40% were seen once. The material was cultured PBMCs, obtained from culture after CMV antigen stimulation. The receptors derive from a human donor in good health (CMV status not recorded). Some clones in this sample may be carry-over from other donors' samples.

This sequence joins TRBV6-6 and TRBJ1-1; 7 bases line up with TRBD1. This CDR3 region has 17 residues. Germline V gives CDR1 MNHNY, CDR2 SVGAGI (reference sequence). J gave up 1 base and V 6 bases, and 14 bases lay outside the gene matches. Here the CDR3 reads CASRARGQAVPNTEAFF. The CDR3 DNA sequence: TGTGCCAGCAGGGCTCGCGGACAGGCCGTCCCGAACACTGAAGCTTTCTTT.

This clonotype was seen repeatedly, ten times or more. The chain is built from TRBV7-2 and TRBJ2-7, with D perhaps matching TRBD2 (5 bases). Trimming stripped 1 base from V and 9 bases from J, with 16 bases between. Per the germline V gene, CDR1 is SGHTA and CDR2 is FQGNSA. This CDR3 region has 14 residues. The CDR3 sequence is CASSLDRGDYWQYF. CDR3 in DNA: TGTGCCAGCAGCTTAGACCGTGGCGACTACTGGCAGTACTTC.

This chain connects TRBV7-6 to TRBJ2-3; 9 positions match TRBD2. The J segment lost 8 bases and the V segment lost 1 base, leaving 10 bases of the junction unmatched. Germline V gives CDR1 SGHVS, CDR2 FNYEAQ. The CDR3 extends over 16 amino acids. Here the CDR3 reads CASSLGRLAASGTQYF. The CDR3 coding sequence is TGTGCCAGCAGCTTAGGGCGACTAGCGGCCTCAGGTACGCAGTATTTT.

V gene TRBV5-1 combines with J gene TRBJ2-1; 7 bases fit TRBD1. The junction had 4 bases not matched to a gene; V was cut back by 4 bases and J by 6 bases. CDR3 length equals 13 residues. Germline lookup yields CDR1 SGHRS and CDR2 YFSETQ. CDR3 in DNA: TGCGCCAGCAGCCCAGGGACAGCCAATGAGCAGTTCTTC. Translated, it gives CASSPGTANEQFF.

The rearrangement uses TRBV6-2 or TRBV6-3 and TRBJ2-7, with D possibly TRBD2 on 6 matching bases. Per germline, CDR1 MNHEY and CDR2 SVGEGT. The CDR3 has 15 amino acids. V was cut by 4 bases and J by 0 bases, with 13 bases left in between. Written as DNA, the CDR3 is TGTGCCAGCAGTTCCCGCCGGAGGGGCTCCTACGAGCAGTACTTC. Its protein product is CASSSRRRGSYEQYF.

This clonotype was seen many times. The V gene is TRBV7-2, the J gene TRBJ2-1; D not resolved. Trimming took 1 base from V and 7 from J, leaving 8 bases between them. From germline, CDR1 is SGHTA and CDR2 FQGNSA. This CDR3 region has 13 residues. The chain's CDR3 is CASSLGTLNEQFF. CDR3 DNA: TGTGCCAGCAGCTTAGGGACCCTAAATGAGCAGTTCTTC.

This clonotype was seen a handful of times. CDR3 sequence (DNA): TGTGCCAGCAGCAACCCGGACAGGGGATGGAATGAGCAGTTCTTC. Its protein product is CASSNPDRGWNEQFF. This rearrangement joins TRBV7-9 to TRBJ2-1; 9 nucleotides line up with TRBD1. The germline CDR1 and CDR2 sequences are SEHNR and FQNEAQ (reference sequence). This CDR3 has 15 amino acids. The junction had 9 bases not matched to a gene; V was cut back by 5 bases and J by 7 bases.

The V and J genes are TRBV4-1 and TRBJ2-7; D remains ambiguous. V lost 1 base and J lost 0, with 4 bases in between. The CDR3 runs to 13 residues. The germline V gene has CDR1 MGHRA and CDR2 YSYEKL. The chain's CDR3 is CASSQADSYEQYF. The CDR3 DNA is TGCGCCAGCAGCCAAGCCGACTCCTACGAGCAGTACTTC.

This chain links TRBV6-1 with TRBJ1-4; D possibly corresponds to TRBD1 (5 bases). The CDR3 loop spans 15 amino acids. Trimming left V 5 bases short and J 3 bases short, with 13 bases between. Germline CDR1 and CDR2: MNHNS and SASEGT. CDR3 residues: CASSPQRDSNEKLFF. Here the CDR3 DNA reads TGTGCCAGCAGTCCCCAGAGGGACTCTAATGAAAAACTGTTTTTT.

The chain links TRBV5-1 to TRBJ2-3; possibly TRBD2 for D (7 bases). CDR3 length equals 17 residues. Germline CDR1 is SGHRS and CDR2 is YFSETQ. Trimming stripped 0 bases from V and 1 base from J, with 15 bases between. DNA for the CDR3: TGCGCCAGCAGCTTGGAGGGGGGGTTTCCCCGCACAGATACGCAGTATTTT. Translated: CASSLEGGFPRTDTQYF.

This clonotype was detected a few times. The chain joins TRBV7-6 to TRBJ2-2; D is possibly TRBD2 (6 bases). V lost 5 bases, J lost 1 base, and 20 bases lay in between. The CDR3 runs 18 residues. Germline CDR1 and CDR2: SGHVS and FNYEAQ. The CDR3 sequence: CASSAHGGAGRNTGELFF. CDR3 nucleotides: TGTGCCAGCAGCGCTCACGGAGGGGCGGGGCGGAACACCGGGGAGCTGTTTTTT.

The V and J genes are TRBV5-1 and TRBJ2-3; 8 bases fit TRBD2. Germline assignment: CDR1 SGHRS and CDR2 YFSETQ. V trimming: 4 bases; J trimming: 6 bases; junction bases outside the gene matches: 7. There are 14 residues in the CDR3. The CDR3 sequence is CASSLMLAGDTQYF. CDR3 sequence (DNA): TGCGCCAGCAGCCTGATGTTAGCGGGGGATACGCAGTATTTT.

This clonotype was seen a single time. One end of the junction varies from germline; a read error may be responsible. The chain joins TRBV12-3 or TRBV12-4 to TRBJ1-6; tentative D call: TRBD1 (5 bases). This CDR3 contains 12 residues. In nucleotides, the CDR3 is TGTGCCAGCCGGACGCAGGGTTCACCCCTCCCCTTT. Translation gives CASRTQGSPLPF.

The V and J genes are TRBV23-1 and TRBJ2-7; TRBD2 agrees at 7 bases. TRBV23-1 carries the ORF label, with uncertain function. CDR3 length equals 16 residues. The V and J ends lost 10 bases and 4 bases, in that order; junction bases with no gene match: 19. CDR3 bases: TGCGCCACCAACCAATTGGGGGAGGGGCTGCGGTACGAGCAGTACTTC. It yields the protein CATNQLGEGLRYEQYF.

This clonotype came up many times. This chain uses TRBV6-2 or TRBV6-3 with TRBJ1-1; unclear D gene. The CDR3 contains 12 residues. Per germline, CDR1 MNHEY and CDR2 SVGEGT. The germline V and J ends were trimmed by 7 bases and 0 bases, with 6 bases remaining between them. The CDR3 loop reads CASKGLNTEAFF. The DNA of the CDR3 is TGTGCCAGCAAGGGTCTGAACACTGAAGCTTTCTTT.

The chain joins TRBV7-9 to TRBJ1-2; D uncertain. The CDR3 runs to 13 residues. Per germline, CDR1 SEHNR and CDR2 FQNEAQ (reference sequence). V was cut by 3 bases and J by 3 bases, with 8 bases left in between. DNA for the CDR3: TGTGCCAGCAGCTTCCAGGATTACTATGGCTACACCTTC. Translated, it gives CASSFQDYYGYTF.

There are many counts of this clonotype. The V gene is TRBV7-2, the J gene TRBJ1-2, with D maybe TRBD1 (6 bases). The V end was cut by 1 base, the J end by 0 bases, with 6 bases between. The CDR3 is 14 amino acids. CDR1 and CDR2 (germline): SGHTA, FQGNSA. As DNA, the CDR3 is TGTGCCAGCAGCTTAGGGACAGCTAACTATGGCTACACCTTC. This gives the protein CASSLGTANYGYTF.

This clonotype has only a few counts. The CDR3 bases are TGTGCCACCCCCCCAGGGACAGATACGCAGTATTTT. This translates into CATPPGTDTQYF. The chain is built from TRBV27 and TRBJ2-3, with a possible D match to TRBD1 (5 bases). The CDR3 has 12 amino acids. Between the trimmed V and J ends, which lost 10 bases and 3 bases, there was a span of 11 bases. Germline CDR1 reads MNHEY; CDR2 reads SMNVEV (reference sequence).

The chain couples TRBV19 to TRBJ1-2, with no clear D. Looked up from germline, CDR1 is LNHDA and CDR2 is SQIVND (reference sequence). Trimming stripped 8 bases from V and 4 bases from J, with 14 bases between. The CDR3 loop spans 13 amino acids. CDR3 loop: CASSQESRYGYTF. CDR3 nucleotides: TGTGCCAGTTCTCAGGAGTCTCGCTATGGCTACACCTTC.

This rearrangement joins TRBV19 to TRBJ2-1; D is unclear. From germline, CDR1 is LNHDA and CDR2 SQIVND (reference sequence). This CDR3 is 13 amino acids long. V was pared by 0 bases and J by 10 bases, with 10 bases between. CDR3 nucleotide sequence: TGTGCCAGTAGTATAGACCGAATACAGGAGCAGTTCTTC. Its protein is CASSIDRIQEQFF.